The source of this T cell receptor beta chain is a study of immune characterization of retroperitoneal liposarcoma. This CDR3 comprises 16 residues. V lost 4 bases to trimming and J lost 3 bases; unmatched junction nucleotides: 10. Germline V gene lookup returns CDR1 SGHTA and CDR2 FQGNSA. TCRdb re-derived calls from the PCR reads in MiXCR, one entry per CDR3 protein. The repertoire holds some 10,000 distinct CDR3 sequences, with 37% as singletons. This clonotype was picked up a small number of times. Material: tumor tissue. This chain joins TRBV7-2 and TRBJ2-3; 7 positions agree with TRBD2. The source is a male donor with retroperitoneal liposarcoma. DNA for the CDR3: TGTGCCAGCAGCTCGGGGACTATAAGGCTTACAGATACGCAGTATTTT. As protein: CASSSGTIRLTDTQYF.